The source of this TCR beta chain is a study of breast tumors, draining lymph nodes, adjacent tissues. Findings and caveats of the study: Data only fit, rather than demonstrated, lymph node origin of most tumor T cells. Tumors had less TCR diversity than lymph nodes, more than nontumor tissue. Tumor and nontumor repertoires were significantly more similar in luminal-like than in basal-like breast cancer.

Each CDR3 protein is one row after TCRdb ran MiXCR on the multiplex PCR reads. The table has about 150,000 distinct CDR3 sequences, 32% seen once. In regard to this clonotype: What it binds is not known.

The lymph nodes were axillary draining lymph nodes from breast cancer patients. Sequenced input: axillary lymph node tissue. This TCR was sampled from a female donor with breast cancer. Some clones in this sample may be carry-over from other donors' samples.

Here the CDR3 reads CASSFTGDEAFF. In DNA, the CDR3 is TGTGCCAGCAGCTTTACAGGGGATGAAGCTTTCTTT. The chain is built from TRBV7-2 and TRBJ1-1; 7 nucleotides match TRBD1. Germline CDR1 SGHTA, CDR2 FQGNSA. V was clipped by 3 bases and J by 7 bases; unmatched bases: 2. The CDR3 loop spans 12 amino acids.